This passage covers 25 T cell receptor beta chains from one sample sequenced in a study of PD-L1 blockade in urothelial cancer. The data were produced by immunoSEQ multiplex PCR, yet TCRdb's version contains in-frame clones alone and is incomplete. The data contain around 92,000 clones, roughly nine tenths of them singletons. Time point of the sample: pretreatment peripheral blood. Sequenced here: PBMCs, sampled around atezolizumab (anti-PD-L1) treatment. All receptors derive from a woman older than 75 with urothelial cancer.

The CDR3 reads CASSDRGLRETQYF. DNA for the CDR3: TGTGCCAGCAGTGACAGGGGTCTCAGGGAGACCCAGTACTTC. The chain employs TRBV6-1 and TRBJ2-5; D perhaps matches TRBD1 (6 bases). V shed 3 bases and J shed 5 bases, with 13 bases lying between them. The CDR3 covers 14 residues. Germline V gene sequence: CDR1 MNHNS, CDR2 SASEGT.

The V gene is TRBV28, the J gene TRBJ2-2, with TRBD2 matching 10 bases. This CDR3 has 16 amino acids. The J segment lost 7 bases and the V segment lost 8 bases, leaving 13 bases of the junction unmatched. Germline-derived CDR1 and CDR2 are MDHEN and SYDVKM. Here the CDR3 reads CASDPGELAGVGELFF. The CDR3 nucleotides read TGTGCCAGCGACCCGGGGGAGCTAGCGGGAGTCGGGGAGCTGTTTTTT. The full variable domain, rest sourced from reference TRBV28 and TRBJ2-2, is DVKVTQSSRYLVKRTGEKVFLECVQDMDHENMFWYRQDPGLGLRLIYFSYDVKMKEKGDIPEGYSVSREKKERFSLILESASTNQTSMYLCASDPGELAGVGELFFGEGSRLTVL.

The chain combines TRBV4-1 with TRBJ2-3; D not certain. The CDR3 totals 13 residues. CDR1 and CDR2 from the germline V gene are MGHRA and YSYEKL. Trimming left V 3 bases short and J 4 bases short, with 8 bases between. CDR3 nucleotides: TGCGCCAGCAGCCAGCCCCTAGCAGATACGCAGTATTTT. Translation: CASSQPLADTQYF.

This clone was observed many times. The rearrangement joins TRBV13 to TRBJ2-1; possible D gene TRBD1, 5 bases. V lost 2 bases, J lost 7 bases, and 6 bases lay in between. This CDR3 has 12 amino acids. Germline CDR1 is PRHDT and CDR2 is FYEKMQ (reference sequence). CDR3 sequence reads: CASSLRGNEQFF. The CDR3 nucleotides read TGTGCCAGCAGCTTAAGGGGAAATGAGCAGTTCTTC. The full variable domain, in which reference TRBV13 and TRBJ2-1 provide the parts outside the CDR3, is AAGVIQSPRHLIKEKRETATLKCYPIPRHDTVYWYQQGPGQDPQFLISFYEKMQSDKGSIPDRFSAQQFSDYHSELNMSSLELGDSALYFCASSLRGNEQFFGPGTRLTVL.

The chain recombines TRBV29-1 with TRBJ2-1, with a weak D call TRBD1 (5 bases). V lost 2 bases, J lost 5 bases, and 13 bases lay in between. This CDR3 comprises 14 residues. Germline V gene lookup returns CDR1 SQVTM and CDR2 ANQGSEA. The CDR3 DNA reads TGCAGCGTTGAAAGGCAGGGTGGGAACAATGAGCAGTTCTTC. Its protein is CSVERQGGNNEQFF.

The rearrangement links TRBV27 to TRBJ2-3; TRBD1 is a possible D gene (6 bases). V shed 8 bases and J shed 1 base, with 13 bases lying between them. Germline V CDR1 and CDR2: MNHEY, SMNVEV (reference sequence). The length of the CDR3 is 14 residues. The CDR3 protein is CASADRGGTDTQYF. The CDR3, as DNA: TGTGCCAGCGCGGACAGAGGGGGCACAGATACGCAGTATTTT.

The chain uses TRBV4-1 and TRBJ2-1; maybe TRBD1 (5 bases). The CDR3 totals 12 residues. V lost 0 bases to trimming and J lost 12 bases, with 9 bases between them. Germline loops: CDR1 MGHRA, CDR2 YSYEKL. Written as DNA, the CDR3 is TGCGCCAGCAGCCAAGAATGGGGCGGGCAGTTCTTC. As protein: CASSQEWGGQFF.

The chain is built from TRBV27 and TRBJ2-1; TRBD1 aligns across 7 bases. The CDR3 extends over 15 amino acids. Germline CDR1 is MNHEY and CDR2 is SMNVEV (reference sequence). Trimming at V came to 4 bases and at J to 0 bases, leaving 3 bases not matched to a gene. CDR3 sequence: CASSSYRGSYNEQFF. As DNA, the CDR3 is TGTGCCAGCAGTTCCTACAGGGGCTCCTACAATGAGCAGTTCTTC.

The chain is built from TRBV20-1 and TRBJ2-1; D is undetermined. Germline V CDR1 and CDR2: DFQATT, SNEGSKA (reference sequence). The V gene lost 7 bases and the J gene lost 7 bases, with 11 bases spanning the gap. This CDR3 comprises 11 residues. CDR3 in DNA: TGCAGTGTCACACCGGGTAATGAGCAGTTCTTC. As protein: CSVTPGNEQFF.

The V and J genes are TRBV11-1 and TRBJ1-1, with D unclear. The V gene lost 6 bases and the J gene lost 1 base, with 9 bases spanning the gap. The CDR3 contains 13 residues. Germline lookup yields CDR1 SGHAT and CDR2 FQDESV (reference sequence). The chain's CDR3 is CASRQTWNTEAFF. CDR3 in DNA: TGTGCCAGCAGGCAAACATGGAACACTGAAGCTTTCTTT.

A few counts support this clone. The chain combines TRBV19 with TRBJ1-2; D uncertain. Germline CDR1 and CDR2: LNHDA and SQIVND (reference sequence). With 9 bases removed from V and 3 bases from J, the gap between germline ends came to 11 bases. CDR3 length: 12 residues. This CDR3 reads CASRTDDYGYTF. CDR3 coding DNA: TGTGCCAGCCGGACTGACGACTATGGCTACACCTTC.

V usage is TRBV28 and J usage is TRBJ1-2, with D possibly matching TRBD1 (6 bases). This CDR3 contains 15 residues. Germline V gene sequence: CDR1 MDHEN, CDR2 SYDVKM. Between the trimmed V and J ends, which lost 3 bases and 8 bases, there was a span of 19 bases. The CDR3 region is CASSLVPGEGWGYTF. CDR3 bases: TGTGCCAGCAGTTTGGTGCCAGGGGAAGGTTGGGGCTACACCTTC.

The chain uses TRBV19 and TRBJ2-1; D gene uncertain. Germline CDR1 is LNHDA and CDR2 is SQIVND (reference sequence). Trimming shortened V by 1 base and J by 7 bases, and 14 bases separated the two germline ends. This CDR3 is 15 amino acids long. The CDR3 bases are TGTGCCAGTAGTATAGCGCGGTCGTCGGGTAATGAGCAGTTCTTC. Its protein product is CASSIARSSGNEQFF.

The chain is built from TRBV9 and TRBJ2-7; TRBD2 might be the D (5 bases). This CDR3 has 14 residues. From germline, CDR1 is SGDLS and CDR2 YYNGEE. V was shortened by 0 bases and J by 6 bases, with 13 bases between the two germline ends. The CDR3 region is CASSVAGTGFEQYF. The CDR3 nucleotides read TGTGCCAGCAGCGTAGCCGGCACGGGGTTCGAGCAGTACTTC. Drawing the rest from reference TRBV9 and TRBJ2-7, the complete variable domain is DSGVTQTPKHLITATGQRVTLRCSPRSGDLSVYWYQQSLDQGLQFLIQYYNGEERAKGNILERFSAQQFPDLHSELNLSSLELGDSALYFCASSVAGTGFEQYFGPGTRLTVT.

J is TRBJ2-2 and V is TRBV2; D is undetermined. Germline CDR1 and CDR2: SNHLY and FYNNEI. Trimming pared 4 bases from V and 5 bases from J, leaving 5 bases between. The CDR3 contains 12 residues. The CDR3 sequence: CASSVGTGELFF. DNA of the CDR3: TGTGCCAGCAGTGTCGGGACCGGGGAGCTGTTTTTT. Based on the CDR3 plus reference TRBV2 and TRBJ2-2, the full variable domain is EPEVTQTPSHQVTQMGQEVILRCVPISNHLYFYWYRQILGQKVEFLVSFYNNEISEKSEIFDDQFSVERPDGSNFTLKIRSTKLEDSAMYFCASSVGTGELFFGEGSRLTVL.

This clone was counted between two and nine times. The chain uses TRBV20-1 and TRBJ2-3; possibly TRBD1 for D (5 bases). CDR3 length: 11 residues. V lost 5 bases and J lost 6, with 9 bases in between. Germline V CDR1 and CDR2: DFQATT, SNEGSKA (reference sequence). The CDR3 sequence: CSAGRVDTQYF. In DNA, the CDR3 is TGCAGTGCTGGCAGGGTGGATACGCAGTATTTT.

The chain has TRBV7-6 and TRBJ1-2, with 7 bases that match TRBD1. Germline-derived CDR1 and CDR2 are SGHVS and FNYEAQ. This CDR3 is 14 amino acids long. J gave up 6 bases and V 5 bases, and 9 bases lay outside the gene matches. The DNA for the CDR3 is TGTGCCAGCAGCCAAGGGTTAGGGGGCGATGGCTACACCTTC. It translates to CASSQGLGGDGYTF.

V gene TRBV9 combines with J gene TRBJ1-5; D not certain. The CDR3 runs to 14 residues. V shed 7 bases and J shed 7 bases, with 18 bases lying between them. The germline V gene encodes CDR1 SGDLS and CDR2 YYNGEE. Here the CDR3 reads CASAGGSEEQPQHF. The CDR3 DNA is TGTGCCAGCGCGGGAGGGAGCGAGGAACAGCCCCAGCATTTT.

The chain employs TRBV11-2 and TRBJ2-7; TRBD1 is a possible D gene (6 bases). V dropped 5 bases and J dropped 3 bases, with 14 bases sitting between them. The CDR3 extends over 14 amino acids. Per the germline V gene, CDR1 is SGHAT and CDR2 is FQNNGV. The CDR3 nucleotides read TGTGCCAGCAGCCGTGGGGGCCAAGTCTACGAGCAGTACTTC. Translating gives CASSRGGQVYEQYF.

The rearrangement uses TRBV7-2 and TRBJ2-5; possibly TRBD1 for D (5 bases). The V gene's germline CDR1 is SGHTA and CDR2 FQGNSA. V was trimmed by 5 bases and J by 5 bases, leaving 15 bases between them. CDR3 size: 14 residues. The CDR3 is CASSLTGSGETQYF. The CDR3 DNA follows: TGTGCCAGCAGCCTAACAGGTTCCGGGGAGACCCAGTACTTC. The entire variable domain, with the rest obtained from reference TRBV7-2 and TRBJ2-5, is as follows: GAGVSQSPSNKVTEKGKDVELRCDPISGHTALYWYRQSLGQGLEFLIYFQGNSAPDKSGLPSDRFSAERTGGSVSTLTIQRTQQEDSAVYLCASSLTGSGETQYFGPGTRLLVL.

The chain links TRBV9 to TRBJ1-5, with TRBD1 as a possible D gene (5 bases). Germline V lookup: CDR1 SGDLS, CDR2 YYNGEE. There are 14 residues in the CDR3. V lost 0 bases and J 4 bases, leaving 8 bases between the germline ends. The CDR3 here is CASSVGGGNQPQHF. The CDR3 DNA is TGTGCCAGCAGCGTAGGGGGGGGAAATCAGCCCCAGCATTTT.

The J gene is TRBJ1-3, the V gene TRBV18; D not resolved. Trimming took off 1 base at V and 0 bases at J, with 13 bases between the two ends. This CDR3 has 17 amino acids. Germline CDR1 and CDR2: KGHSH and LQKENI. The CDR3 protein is CASSPRSTGSSGNTIYF. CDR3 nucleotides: TGTGCCAGCTCACCACGATCCACGGGGAGCTCTGGAAACACCATATATTTT.

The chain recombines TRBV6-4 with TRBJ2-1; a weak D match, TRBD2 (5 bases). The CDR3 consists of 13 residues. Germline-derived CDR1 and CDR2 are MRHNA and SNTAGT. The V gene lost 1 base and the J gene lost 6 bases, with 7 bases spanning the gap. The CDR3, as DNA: TGTGCCAGCAGTGACTTTACTAGCAATGAGCAGTTCTTC. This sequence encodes CASSDFTSNEQFF.

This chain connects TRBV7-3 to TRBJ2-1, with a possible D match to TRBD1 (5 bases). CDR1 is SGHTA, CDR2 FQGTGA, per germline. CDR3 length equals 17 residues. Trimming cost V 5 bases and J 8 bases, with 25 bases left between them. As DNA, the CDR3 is TGTGCCAGCAGCCCCCCCACAGGCCAGACGGGCGGTCATGAGCAGTTCTTC. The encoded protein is CASSPPTGQTGGHEQFF.

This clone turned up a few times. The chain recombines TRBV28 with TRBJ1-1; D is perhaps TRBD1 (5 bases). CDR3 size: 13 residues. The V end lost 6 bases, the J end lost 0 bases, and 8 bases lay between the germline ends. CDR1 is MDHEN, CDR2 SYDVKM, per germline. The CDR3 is CASSDSVNTEAFF. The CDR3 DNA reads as TGTGCCAGCAGCGACAGCGTGAACACTGAAGCTTTCTTT.